This T cell receptor beta chain was retrieved from a study of cytomegalovirus exposure and HLA in healthy donors (dated by TCRdb to the late 2010s). About the study as a whole: An earlier analysis of fewer than 750 of the donors reported about 260 Gb of sequence data and 117 million unique TCR beta sequences obtained from some 200 million T cells. On average, roughly 250,000 unique TCR beta nucleotide sequences were sequenced per donor among about 400 genotyped donors of the cohort, with 15% to 20% of those sequences being non-productive. Of the approximately 400 genotyped donors, roughly 80% were placed in the genetic ancestry cluster associated with self-reported Caucasian donors. In a later genetic analysis, genome-wide SNP genotypes for about three fifths of the 666 donors were used, and that subset was treated as a discovery cohort. In addition to the first cohort of 666 subjects, a separate validation cohort of 100 to 150 different subjects was used. Roughly 5 DR-DQ haplotypes were handled as single units for association and clustering, since linkage in the cohort was strong. The study aimed to test whether cataloging public T cell receptors could reveal signatures of past pathogen exposure. In the later analysis, no new phenotypic data were used to find candidate immune exposures; instead, reliance was placed on TCR beta sequences and their occurrence across donors. Every repertoire in the discovery cohort had been generated on one and the same sequencing platform. The T cell repertoires of some 700 subjects were profiled by immunosequencing and related to cytomegalovirus serostatus. HLA typing covered class I and class II loci at four-digit resolution. Donor age, sex, ethnicity and CMV serostatus were compiled alongside the repertoire data. The number of typed donors differed by locus: 629-630 for A, B, C, DRB1 and DQB1; approximately 530 for DQA1; over 600 for DPA1; and roughly 470 for DPB1. To study patterns of TCR occurrence, a later analysis re-analyzed previously published TCR beta repertoires from 500 to 850 donors and added high-resolution HLA genotyping. Roughly 300 gigabases of sequencing data and approximately 84 million unique TCR sequences were included in an early release covering about 700 HLA-typed donors. High-throughput TCR immunosequencing, statistical association of individual TCRs with disease status, and machine learning were combined to predict cytomegalovirus infection status. An earlier analysis of approximately 500 of the donors applied high-throughput TCR beta sequencing to assess whether each TCR beta V gene segment acted as functional or pseudogenic. The study at large found these results: A later analysis reported that several top co-occurrence clusters appeared linked to parvovirus B19, influenza, CMV and Epstein-Barr virus. In an earlier analysis of about 540 of the donors, most TCR beta V segments were observed in productive rearrangements about 90% or about 30% of the time, broadly matching IMGT annotations. In a later analysis, TCR association rates were found to vary across HLA loci, with the most associated TCRs seen for DRB1 alleles and the fewest for HLA-C alleles. In vitro tests confirmed that a few of the cytomegalovirus-associated TCR beta chains recognize cytomegalovirus antigens. When HLA alleles, especially DR and DQ, strongly co-occurred, TCR associations were difficult to assign to individual alleles. Linkage disequilibrium might explain the correlated functional status among segregating V segments, but an unknown experimental factor could not be ruled out. Immune exposure information for the cohort was limited to CMV serostatus. Compared with equally common non-associated chains, HLA-associated TCR beta chains in a later analysis were more clonally expanded and had lower generation probabilities. Because some donors lacked HLA typing at each locus, the association tests relied only on the typed subset. In a later genetic analysis, a missense DCLRE1C variant was associated with V-gene and J-gene trimming of TCR beta chains, and the association was replicated in an independent cohort. A cluster of highly shared sequence variants was judged likely to represent a technical artifact of the sequencing pipeline. Compared with the approximately 670-donor mean, donors in an Asian-associated ancestry cluster had fewer N-insertions in productive TCRs, according to a later genetic analysis. While some public TCRs were present in many individuals, most TCR sequences turned up only very rarely across donors. A later analysis found that most CMV-associated TCR beta chains appeared HLA-restricted, with HLA associations seemingly driven largely by CMV exposure. A further reported finding was that TCR beta sequences accurately predicted the HLA-A and HLA-B alleles for most subjects in the first cohort. In both the original and validation cohorts, the classifier was reported to diagnose cytomegalovirus status with high specificity and sensitivity. Sequencing depth was assumed to be roughly uniform across donors in the presence/absence analyses, though that assumption may not hold. The earlier analysis of approximately 560 of the donors excluded some 15 rarely observed V segments, including chromosome 9 orphons, because counts were too low. According to the authors, the approach could potentially be generalized to other disease states and immunological phenotypes. Specific HLA alleles were associated with some 15,000 TCR beta sequences at a false discovery rate of 0.05 in a later analysis. In the study, about 150 TCR beta chains were listed as associated with cytomegalovirus. In this cohort, only TCR beta chains were sequenced, and detectable features were limited by the absence of alpha or paired-chain data. Because the 87-base-pair reads could not distinguish some IMGT-functional V segments, including TRBV6-2 and TRBV6-3, those segments were excluded.

Libraries were made using the immunoSEQ multiplex PCR assay. A mixture of 60 forward primers for TCR Vbeta segments and 13 reverse primers for TCR Jbeta segments was used in the multiplex PCR. A multiplex PCR assay on genomic DNA amplified the CDR3 region of rearranged TCR beta genes. The Illumina HiSeq System was used to sequence the amplified TCR beta libraries as 87-base-pair reads. On the study's bioinformatics: A later analysis counted some 74 million unique TCR beta chains across the 666 repertoires, and 9 million to 14 million of these chains were shared by at least two donors. A nearest-neighbor algorithm error-corrected the raw reads and collapsed the reads into unique sequences, merging closely related sequences to remove PCR and sequencing errors. To assign V, D and J gene segments, CDR3 sequences were aligned to IMGT reference sequences. For a sequence to be retained, a match of at least six nucleotides was required to both a V gene segment and a J gene segment. Rearrangements were called productive when the CDR3 lacked stop codons and stayed in frame with V and J; all others were non-productive. Following IMGT convention, CDR3 was defined as the stretch from the second conserved V-encoded cysteine up to the conserved J-encoded phenylalanine. The earlier analysis of 500 to 750 of the donors excluded any sequence lacking an unambiguous match to a single V gene segment. An earlier analysis of several hundred of the donors called V segments functional above 56.7% productive rearrangements and segregating when the between-donor standard deviation exceeded 5%. A statistical classification framework was developed to diagnose cytomegalovirus status using the catalog of TCR beta chain sequences. In a later analysis, V and J genes were assigned by comparing TCR nucleotide sequences against IMGT/GENE-DB human TR gene sequences. A later analysis assigned CDR3 sequences and most-parsimonious VDJ recombination scenarios with the TCRdist pipeline. In a later analysis, each TCR beta chain was defined by its CDR3 amino acid sequence together with its V-gene family, and reads without a unique V-gene family were excluded. As a way to deal with suspected cross-contamination and a sequencing artifact, a later analysis dropped under 600 nucleotide sequences that were highly shared and had low generation probability. In a later analysis, a clonal expansion index was calculated for each public chain from normalized within-repertoire ranks of inferred template counts. A later analysis computed generation probabilities with a VDJ recombination model fitted to out-of-frame rearrangements, and checked the results against IGoR. Hypergeometric tests were used in a later analysis to score TCR-TCR, TCR-HLA and TCR-CMV co-occurrence, with a repertoire-size bias correction applied to the TCR pairs. To estimate false discovery rates, a later analysis permuted the HLA or CMV assignments 20 times. In a later analysis, co-occurring TCRs were grouped with DBSCAN, and TCRdist sequence similarity was added when clustering was performed within HLA-allele-positive subsets. For co-occurrence clustering, repertoires with fewer than 30,000 or more than 120,000 public chains were excluded, along with roughly 5 repertoires with anomalous nucleotide sharing. The source is immuneACCESS, and TCRdb retained only in-frame sequences with V and J called. Part of the clones is not carried over; for the studies checked, unresolved V genes explain less than half of this, and the remainder is unexplained. V, J and clone size are taken as reported in that table, and D and trimming were inferred from the DNA itself. For this sample the table gives about 130,000 clones, of which about 76% were detected only once. The ten largest clones add up to 5.5% to 8.5% of the sample.

The cohort comprised hundreds of healthy bone marrow donors. Cohort members were all nominally healthy when sampled, although unrecorded immune exposures were likely present. The donor tested CMV seropositive, placing the donor among the approximately 310 seropositive members of the cohort. A peripheral blood sample was collected from each donor, and TCR beta sequencing was performed on peripheral blood mononuclear cells. Genomic DNA extraction from the blood cell samples was performed with the Qiagen DNeasy Blood Extraction Kit. Trimming costs V 3 bases and J 2 bases, and their ends lie 8 bases apart. The germline V gene encodes CDR1 SGDLS and CDR2 YYNGEE. The CDR3 sequence holds 14 residues, the cysteine and phenylalanine included. The kept DNA is CDR3 alone, 42 bases in frame from the first base. Regarding this clone: This clone's antigen is unknown. The sample holds no much larger clone one base away, and base qualities are not on file.

Sequencing was performed on PBMCs. The chain couples TRBV9 to TRBJ2-2; the D gene is unclear. This clonotype originated in a man in his forties in good health and CMV-seropositive. At the DNA level, the sequence is TGTGCCAGCAGCGAGGCGGTAAACACCGGGGAGCTGTTTTTT. This gives the protein CASSEAVNTGELFF.